This T cell receptor beta chain comes out of a study of blood T cell repertoires in COVID-19. Original handling: Amplification with reference gene primers provided the estimates of nucleated cell counts. TCRdb keeps only in-frame clones here, not all; method: immunoSEQ multiplex PCR. V, J and clone size reflect that table, while D and trimming were determined from the DNA. The sample records 56,000 or so clones, approximately 87% being singletons. The J segment lost 8 bases and the V segment lost 6 bases, leaving 6 bases of the junction unmatched. Germline CDR1 DFQATT, CDR2 SNEGSKA (reference sequence). The CDR3 has 11 residues.

The sequence was collected from a middle-aged man with acute or convalescent COVID-19. The chain joins TRBV20-1 to TRBJ1-1; TRBD1 matches at 7 bases. The source material was peripheral blood. CDR3 sequence reads: CSARDRSEAFF. In DNA, the CDR3 is TGCAGTGCCCGGGACAGATCAGAAGCTTTCTTT.